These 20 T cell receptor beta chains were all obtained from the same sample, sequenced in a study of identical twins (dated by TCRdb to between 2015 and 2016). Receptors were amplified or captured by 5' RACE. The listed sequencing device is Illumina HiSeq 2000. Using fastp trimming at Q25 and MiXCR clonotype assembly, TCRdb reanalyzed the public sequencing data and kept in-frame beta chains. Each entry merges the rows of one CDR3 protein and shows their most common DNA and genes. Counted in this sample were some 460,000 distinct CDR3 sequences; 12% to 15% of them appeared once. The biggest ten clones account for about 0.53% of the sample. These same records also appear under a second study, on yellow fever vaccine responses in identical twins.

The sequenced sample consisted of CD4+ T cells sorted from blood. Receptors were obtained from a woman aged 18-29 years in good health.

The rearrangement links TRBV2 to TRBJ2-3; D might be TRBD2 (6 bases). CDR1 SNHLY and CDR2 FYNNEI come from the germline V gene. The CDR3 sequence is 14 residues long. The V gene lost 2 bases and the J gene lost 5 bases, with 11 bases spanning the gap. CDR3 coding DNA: TGTGCCAGCAGTGAATCCCCCGGGGGAGATACGCAGTATTTT. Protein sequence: CASSESPGGDTQYF.

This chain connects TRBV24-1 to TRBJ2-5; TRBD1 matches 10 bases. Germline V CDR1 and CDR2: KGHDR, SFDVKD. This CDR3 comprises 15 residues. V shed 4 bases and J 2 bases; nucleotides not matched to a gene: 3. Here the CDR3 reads CATSDGGQGQETQYF. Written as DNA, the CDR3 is TGTGCCACCAGTGACGGGGGACAGGGGCAAGAGACCCAGTACTTC.

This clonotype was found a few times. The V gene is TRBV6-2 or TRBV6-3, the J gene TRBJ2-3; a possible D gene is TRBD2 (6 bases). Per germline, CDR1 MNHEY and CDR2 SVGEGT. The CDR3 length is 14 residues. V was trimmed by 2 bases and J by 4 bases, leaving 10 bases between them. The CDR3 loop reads CASSYLASADTQYF. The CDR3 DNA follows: TGTGCCAGCAGTTACCTAGCGTCCGCAGATACGCAGTATTTT.

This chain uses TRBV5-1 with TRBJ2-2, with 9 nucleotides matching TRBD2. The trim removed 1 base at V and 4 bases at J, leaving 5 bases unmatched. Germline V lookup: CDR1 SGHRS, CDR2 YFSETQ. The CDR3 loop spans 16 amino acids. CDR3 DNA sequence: TGCGCCAGCAGCTTGTCCGGGACTAGCCTCACCGGGGAGCTGTTTTTT. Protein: CASSLSGTSLTGELFF. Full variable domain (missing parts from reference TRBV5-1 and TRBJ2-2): KAGVTQTPRYLIKTRGQQVTLSCSPISGHRSVSWYQQTPGQGLQFLFEYFSETQRNKGNFPGRFSGRQFSNSRSEMNVSTLELGDSALYLCASSLSGTSLTGELFFGEGSRLTVL.

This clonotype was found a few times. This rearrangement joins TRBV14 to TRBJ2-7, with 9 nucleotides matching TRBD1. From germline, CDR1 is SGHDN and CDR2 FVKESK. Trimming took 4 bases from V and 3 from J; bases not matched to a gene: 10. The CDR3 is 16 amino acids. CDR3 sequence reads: CASSLPRGQGFYEQYF. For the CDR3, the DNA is TGTGCCAGCAGCCTTCCTCGGGGACAGGGATTCTACGAGCAGTACTTC.

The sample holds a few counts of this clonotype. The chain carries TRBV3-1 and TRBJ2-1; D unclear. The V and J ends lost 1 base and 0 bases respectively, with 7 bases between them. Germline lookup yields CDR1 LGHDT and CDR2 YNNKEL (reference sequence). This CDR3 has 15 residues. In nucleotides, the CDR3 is TGTGCCAGCAGCCAAGCTCAAGGCTCCTACAATGAGCAGTTCTTC. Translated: CASSQAQGSYNEQFF.

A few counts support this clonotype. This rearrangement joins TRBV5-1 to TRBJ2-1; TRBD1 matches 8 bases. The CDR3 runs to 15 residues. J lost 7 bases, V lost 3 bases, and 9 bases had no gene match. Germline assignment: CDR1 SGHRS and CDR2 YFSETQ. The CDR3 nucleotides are TGCGCCAGCAGCTCCACCTCACAGGGGGTAAATGAGCAGTTCTTC. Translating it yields CASSSTSQGVNEQFF.

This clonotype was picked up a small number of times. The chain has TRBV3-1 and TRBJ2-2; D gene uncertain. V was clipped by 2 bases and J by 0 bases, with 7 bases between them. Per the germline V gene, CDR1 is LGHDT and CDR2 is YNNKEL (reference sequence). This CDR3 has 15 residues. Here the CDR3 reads CASSQNLANTGELFF. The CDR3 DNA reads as TGTGCCAGCAGCCAAAACCTGGCGAACACCGGGGAGCTGTTTTTT.

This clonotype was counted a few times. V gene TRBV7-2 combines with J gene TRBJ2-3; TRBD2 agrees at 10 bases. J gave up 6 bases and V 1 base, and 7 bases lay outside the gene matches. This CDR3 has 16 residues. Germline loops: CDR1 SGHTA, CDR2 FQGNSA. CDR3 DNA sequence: TGTGCCAGCAGCTTAGAGGATAGGACTAGCGGCGATACGCAGTATTTT. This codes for CASSLEDRTSGDTQYF. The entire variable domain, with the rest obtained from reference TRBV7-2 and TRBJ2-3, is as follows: GAGVSQSPSNKVTEKGKDVELRCDPISGHTALYWYRQSLGQGLEFLIYFQGNSAPDKSGLPSDRFSAERTGGSVSTLTIQRTQQEDSAVYLCASSLEDRTSGDTQYFGPGTRLTVL.

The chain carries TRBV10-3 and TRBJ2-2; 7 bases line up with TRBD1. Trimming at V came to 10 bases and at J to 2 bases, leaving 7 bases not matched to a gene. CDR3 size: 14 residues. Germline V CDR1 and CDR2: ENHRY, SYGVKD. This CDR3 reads CASTRQGNTGELFF. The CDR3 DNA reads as TGTGCCAGCACGAGACAGGGAAACACCGGGGAGCTGTTTTTT.

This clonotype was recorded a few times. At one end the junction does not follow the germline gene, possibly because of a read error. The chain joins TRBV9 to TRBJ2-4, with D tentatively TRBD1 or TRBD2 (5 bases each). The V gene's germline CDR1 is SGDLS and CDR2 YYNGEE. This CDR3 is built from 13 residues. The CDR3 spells CASSARDQPTQHF. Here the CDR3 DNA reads TGTGCCAGCAGCGCTAGGGACCAACCGACTCAGCACTTC.

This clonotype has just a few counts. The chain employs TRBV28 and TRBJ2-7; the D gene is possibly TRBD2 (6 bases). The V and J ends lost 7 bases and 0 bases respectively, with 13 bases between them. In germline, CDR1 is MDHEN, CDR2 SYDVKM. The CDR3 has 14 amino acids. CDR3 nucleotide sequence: TGTGCCAGCAAGGCACTGACTAGCTCCTACGAGCAGTACTTC. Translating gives CASKALTSSYEQYF.

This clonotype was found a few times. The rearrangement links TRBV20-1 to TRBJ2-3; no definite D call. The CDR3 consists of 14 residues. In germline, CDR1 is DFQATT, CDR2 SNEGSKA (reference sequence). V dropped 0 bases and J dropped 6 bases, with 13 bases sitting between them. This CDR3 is CSARDPGPDDTQYF. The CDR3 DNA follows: TGCAGTGCTAGAGATCCGGGCCCGGATGATACGCAGTATTTT.

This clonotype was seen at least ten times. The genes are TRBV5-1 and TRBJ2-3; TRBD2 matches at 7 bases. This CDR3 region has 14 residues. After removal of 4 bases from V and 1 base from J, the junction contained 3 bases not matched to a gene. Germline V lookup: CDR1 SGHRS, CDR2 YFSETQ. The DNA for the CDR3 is TGCGCCAGCAGCGCTAGCGGAGGCACAGATACGCAGTATTTT. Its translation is CASSASGGTDTQYF.

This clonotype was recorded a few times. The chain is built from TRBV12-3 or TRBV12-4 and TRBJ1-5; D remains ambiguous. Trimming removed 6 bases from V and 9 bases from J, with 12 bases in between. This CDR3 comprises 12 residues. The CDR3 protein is CASSGTQGPQHF. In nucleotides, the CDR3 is TGTGCCAGCAGCGGCACCCAAGGGCCCCAGCATTTT.

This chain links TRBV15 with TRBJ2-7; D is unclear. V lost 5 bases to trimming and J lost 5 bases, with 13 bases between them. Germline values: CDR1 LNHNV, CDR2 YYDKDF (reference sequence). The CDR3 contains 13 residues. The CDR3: CATSARSRNEQYF. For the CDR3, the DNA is TGTGCCACCAGCGCCAGGTCGAGGAACGAGCAGTACTTC.

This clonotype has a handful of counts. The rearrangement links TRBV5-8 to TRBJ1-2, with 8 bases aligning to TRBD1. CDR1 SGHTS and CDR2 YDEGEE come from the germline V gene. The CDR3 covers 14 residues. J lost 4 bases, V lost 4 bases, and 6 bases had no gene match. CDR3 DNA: TGTGCCAGCAGCCGGGACAGGAACCGCTATGGCTACACCTTC. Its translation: CASSRDRNRYGYTF.

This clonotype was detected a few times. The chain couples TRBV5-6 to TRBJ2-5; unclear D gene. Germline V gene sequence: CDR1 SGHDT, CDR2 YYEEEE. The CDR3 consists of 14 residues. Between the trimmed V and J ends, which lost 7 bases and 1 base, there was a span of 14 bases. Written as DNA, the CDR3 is TGTGCCAGCTCCCGGGCCGCTATCCAAGAGACCCAGTACTTC. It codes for CASSRAAIQETQYF.

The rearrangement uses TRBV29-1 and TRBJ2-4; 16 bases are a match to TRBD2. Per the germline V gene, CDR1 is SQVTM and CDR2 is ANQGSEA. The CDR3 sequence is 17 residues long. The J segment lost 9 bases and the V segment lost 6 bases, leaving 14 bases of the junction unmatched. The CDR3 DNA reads TGCAGCGTCGGGACTAGCGGGAGGGACACCTATCGGGGCATTCAGTACTTC. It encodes CSVGTSGRDTYRGIQYF.

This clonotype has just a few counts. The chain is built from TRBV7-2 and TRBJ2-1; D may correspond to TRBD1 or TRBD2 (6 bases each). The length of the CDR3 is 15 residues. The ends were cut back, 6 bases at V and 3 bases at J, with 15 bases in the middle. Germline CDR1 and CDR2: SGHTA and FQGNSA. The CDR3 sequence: CASRRGGLHYNEQFF. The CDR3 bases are TGTGCCAGCAGGCGAGGGGGACTCCACTACAATGAGCAGTTCTTC.